This entry lists 23 T cell receptor beta chains sequenced from one sample in a study of cytomegalovirus exposure and HLA in healthy donors. The study ran its PCR with 60 Vbeta and 13 Jbeta primers. The method was immunoSEQ multiplex PCR; TCRdb's version includes in-frame clones alone and lacks a portion of them. This sample carries approximately 150,000 clones, 82% of them seen once, and the ten largest clones take approximately 3.2%. The sequenced material came from PBMCs. These receptors all stem from a man between 18 and 29 years old in good health and CMV-seropositive.

Only one count was recorded for this clone. The genes are TRBV5-1 and TRBJ2-1; 8 bases are shared with TRBD1. This CDR3 is 13 amino acids long. Germline V gene data show CDR1 as SGHRS and CDR2 as YFSETQ. The V segment lost 8 bases and the J segment 6 bases; nucleotides outside the gene matches: 7. CDR3 bases: TGCGCCAGTTCCCGGGACAGGCTCAATGAGCAGTTCTTC. Translated: CASSRDRLNEQFF. Full variable domain (outside the CDR3, taken from reference TRBV5-1 and TRBJ2-1): KAGVTQTPRYLIKTRGQQVTLSCSPISGHRSVSWYQQTPGQGLQFLFEYFSETQRNKGNFPGRFSGRQFSNSRSEMNVSTLELGDSALYLCASSRDRLNEQFFGPGTRLTVL.

This chain uses TRBV4-2 with TRBJ1-2, with a weak D call TRBD1 (6 bases). The CDR3 covers 15 residues. The ends were cut back, 2 bases at V and 2 bases at J, with 12 bases in the middle. The germline V gene has CDR1 LGHNA and CDR2 YNFKEQ. This CDR3 is CASSQTLTGNYGYTF. The CDR3 nucleotides are TGTGCCAGCAGCCAAACTCTGACAGGAAACTATGGCTACACCTTC.

J is TRBJ1-5 and V is TRBV5-1; 7 bases fit TRBD1. The CDR3 loop spans 14 amino acids. The germline CDR1 and CDR2 sequences are SGHRS and YFSETQ. V lost 0 bases to trimming and J lost 6 bases; unmatched junction nucleotides: 3. The CDR3 loop is CASSLEGGVQPQHF. CDR3 DNA: TGCGCCAGCAGCTTGGAAGGGGGCGTTCAGCCCCAGCATTTT.

The chain links TRBV25-1 to TRBJ2-5; D perhaps matches TRBD2 (5 bases). The V gene lost 2 bases and the J gene lost 3 bases, with 19 bases spanning the gap. Germline V gene sequence: CDR1 MGHDK, CDR2 SYGVNS. This CDR3 is 17 amino acids long. CDR3 in amino acids: CASSESGWWRREETQYF. In nucleotides, the CDR3 is TGTGCCAGCAGTGAAAGCGGATGGTGGAGACGGGAAGAGACCCAGTACTTC.

The DNA for the CDR3 is TGTGCCAGCAGACGACAGGGTGGAGGAAACACCATATATTTT. Amino acid sequence: CASRRQGGGNTIYF. The genes are TRBV27 and TRBJ1-3, with TRBD1 identical over 7 bases. The V gene end was trimmed by 6 bases and the J gene end by 4 bases; junction bases not matched to a gene: 6. This CDR3 comprises 14 residues. Germline V gene sequence: CDR1 MNHEY, CDR2 SMNVEV (reference sequence).

J is TRBJ2-2 and V is TRBV27, with D tentatively TRBD1 (6 bases). Germline CDR1 reads MNHEY; CDR2 reads SMNVEV (reference sequence). The CDR3 covers 14 residues. V lost 7 bases to trimming and J lost 1 base, with 10 bases between them. The CDR3 DNA sequence: TGTGCCAGCACCCGGACAGAGAACACCGGGGAGCTGTTTTTT. Protein sequence: CASTRTENTGELFF.

V usage is TRBV6-5 and J usage is TRBJ2-3; 12 bases line up with TRBD2. Per the germline V gene, CDR1 is MNHEY and CDR2 is SVGAGI. The CDR3 has 15 residues. The V and J ends lost 4 bases and 4 bases, in that order; junction bases with no gene match: 3. The CDR3 DNA sequence: TGTGCCAGCAGTTCGACTAGCGGGAGCGCAGATACGCAGTATTTT. As protein: CASSSTSGSADTQYF.

The chain has TRBV10-3 and TRBJ2-7; 10 positions match TRBD1. This CDR3 contains 14 residues. CDR1 and CDR2 from the germline V gene are ENHRY and SYGVKD. After removal of 6 bases from V and 1 base from J, the junction contained 3 bases not matched to a gene. The CDR3 DNA sequence: TGTGCCATCAGCGCGGACAGGGGGTCCTACGAGCAGTACTTC. Translated: CAISADRGSYEQYF.

CDR3 DNA sequence: TGTGCCAGCAGCGCACCGGGACAATCCAACAATGAGCAGTTCTTC. Residues: CASSAPGQSNNEQFF. The chain combines TRBV2 with TRBJ2-1; D is perhaps TRBD1 (6 bases). The CDR3 runs 15 residues. With 6 bases removed from V and 5 bases from J, the gap between germline ends came to 17 bases. Germline CDR1 SNHLY, CDR2 FYNNEI.

This clone was observed once. The rearrangement uses TRBV6-1 and TRBJ2-2, with 10 positions matching TRBD1. Germline values: CDR1 MNHNS, CDR2 SASEGT. The CDR3 runs to 14 residues. After removal of 7 bases from V and 5 bases from J, the junction contained 4 bases not matched to a gene. In DNA, the CDR3 is TGTGCCAGCAAGGACAGGGGGAGAACCGGGGAGCTGTTTTTT. This translates into CASKDRGRTGELFF.

CDR3 in amino acids: CAWRGSLAIETQYF. As DNA, the CDR3 is TGTGCCTGGAGAGGGAGTCTAGCGATAGAGACCCAGTACTTC. The chain joins TRBV30 to TRBJ2-5; D perhaps matches TRBD2 (6 bases). The germline V gene has CDR1 GTSNPN and CDR2 SVGIG (reference sequence). The V end lost 3 bases, the J end lost 4 bases, and 15 bases lay between the germline ends. This CDR3 spans 14 amino acids.

The chain couples TRBV11-2 to TRBJ1-3; tentative D call: TRBD1 (6 bases). The V gene lost 4 bases and the J gene lost 3 bases, with 13 bases spanning the gap. The germline CDR1 and CDR2 sequences are SGHAT and FQNNGV. CDR3 length equals 15 residues. The DNA for the CDR3 is TGTGCCAGCAGCTCTAACAGGGCGGGTGGAAACACCATATATTTT. It translates to CASSSNRAGGNTIYF.

This chain links TRBV27 with TRBJ1-2, with no clear D. V was clipped by 0 bases and J by 6 bases, with 11 bases between them. Germline V gives CDR1 MNHEY, CDR2 SMNVEV (reference sequence). The CDR3 sequence is 14 residues long. The DNA of the CDR3 is TGTGCCAGCAGTTTATCGTCTTTCGGGGATGGCTACACCTTC. Amino acids: CASSLSSFGDGYTF.

The chain couples TRBV30 to TRBJ2-1; 7 bases are a match to TRBD2. The CDR3 loop spans 13 amino acids. The V gene end was trimmed by 4 bases and the J gene end by 7 bases; junction bases not matched to a gene: 7. Germline CDR1 and CDR2: GTSNPN and SVGIG (reference sequence). CDR3 sequence reads: CAWKGTTLNEQFF. The CDR3 DNA reads as TGTGCCTGGAAGGGGACTACCCTGAATGAGCAGTTCTTC.

The chain joins TRBV7-2 to TRBJ1-3; D is ambiguous. The length of the CDR3 is 18 residues. Trimming pared 3 bases from V and 4 bases from J, leaving 22 bases between. Germline CDR1 and CDR2: SGHTA and FQGNSA. The CDR3 DNA reads as TGTGCCAGCAGCTTGGTTGGGCAGGCTTCCATTCTCGGAAACACCATATATTTT. It codes for CASSLVGQASILGNTIYF. Full variable domain (remainder filled in from reference TRBV7-2 and TRBJ1-3): GAGVSQSPSNKVTEKGKDVELRCDPISGHTALYWYRQSLGQGLEFLIYFQGNSAPDKSGLPSDRFSAERTGGSVSTLTIQRTQQEDSAVYLCASSLVGQASILGNTIYFGEGSWLTVV.

The genes are TRBV29-1 and TRBJ2-3, with D possibly being TRBD1 (6 bases). The germline V and J ends were trimmed by 7 bases and 2 bases, with 13 bases remaining between them. The CDR3 covers 13 residues. CDR1 SQVTM and CDR2 ANQGSEA come from the germline V gene. CDR3 sequence (DNA): TGCAGCGCCCTTAGGGGGAACACAGATACGCAGTATTTT. As protein: CSALRGNTDTQYF.

A word on this clone: At one end, the junction sequence differs from germline, possibly due to a read error. The genes are TRBV7-9 and TRBJ1-2, with 8 bases fitting TRBD1. The CDR3 is made up of 14 amino acids. Per the germline V gene, CDR1 is SEHNR and CDR2 is FQNEAQ (reference sequence). The CDR3, as DNA: TGTTCCAGCAGCTCAGGGGGCCCCAACTATGGCTACACCTTC. Translation gives CSSSSGGPNYGYTF.

This clone was seen once. The chain couples TRBV7-9 to TRBJ1-4, with D possibly matching TRBD1 (6 bases). Germline CDR1 reads SEHNR; CDR2 reads FQNEAQ (reference sequence). This CDR3 region has 15 residues. Between the trimmed V and J ends, which lost 6 bases and 8 bases, there was a span of 19 bases. CDR3 residues: CASSPSPGVREKLFF. CDR3 DNA: TGTGCCAGCAGTCCCTCTCCAGGGGTTAGAGAAAAACTGTTTTTT.

The gene calls are TRBV28 and TRBJ2-5, with a possible D match to TRBD1 (5 bases). This CDR3 is built from 15 residues. Germline CDR1 and CDR2: MDHEN and SYDVKM. Trimming pared 3 bases from V and 2 bases from J, leaving 13 bases between. The CDR3 DNA follows: TGTGCCAGCAGTTTGAGTCTAGGGGAACAAGAGACCCAGTACTTC. Its translation: CASSLSLGEQETQYF.

CDR3 protein: CASSWSPEVNSPLHF. CDR3 sequence (DNA): TGCGCCAGCAGCTGGAGCCCAGAGGTCAATTCACCCCTCCACTTT. This chain connects TRBV5-1 to TRBJ1-6; D call uncertain. The V end was cut by 3 bases, the J end by 7 bases, with 14 bases between. This CDR3 spans 15 amino acids. The germline CDR1 and CDR2 sequences are SGHRS and YFSETQ.

The V gene is TRBV19, the J gene TRBJ1-4; the D gene is possibly TRBD1 (5 bases). Trimming pared 3 bases from V and 4 bases from J, leaving 9 bases between. In germline, CDR1 is LNHDA, CDR2 SQIVND (reference sequence). The CDR3 totals 14 residues. The CDR3: CASSMGTVNEKLFF. The DNA of the CDR3 is TGTGCCAGTAGTATGGGGACTGTTAATGAAAAACTGTTTTTT.

The rearrangement links TRBV11-2 to TRBJ1-3, with D perhaps TRBD1 (6 bases). The CDR3 is made up of 16 amino acids. Germline-derived CDR1 and CDR2 are SGHAT and FQNNGV. Trimming left V 6 bases short and J 4 bases short, with 19 bases between. CDR3 bases: TGTGCCAGCAGAGGTGGACAGCGCGCACTAGGAAACACCATATATTTT. Translated, it gives CASRGGQRALGNTIYF. The complete variable domain, with remaining parts taken from reference TRBV11-2 and TRBJ1-3, reads EAGVAQSPRYKIIEKRQSVAFWCNPISGHATLYWYQQILGQGPKLLIQFQNNGVVDDSQLPKDRFSAERLKGVDSTLKIQPAKLEDSAVYLCASRGGQRALGNTIYFGEGSWLTVV.

The chain joins TRBV2 to TRBJ2-5; D possibly corresponds to TRBD1 (6 bases). Trimming left V 4 bases short and J 5 bases short, with 23 bases between. The CDR3 is 17 residues long. Germline CDR1 and CDR2: SNHLY and FYNNEI. DNA for the CDR3: TGTGCCAGCAGTGTGAGGAGGCAGGGGACCCCCGAGGAGACCCAGTACTTC. It specifies CASSVRRQGTPEETQYF.